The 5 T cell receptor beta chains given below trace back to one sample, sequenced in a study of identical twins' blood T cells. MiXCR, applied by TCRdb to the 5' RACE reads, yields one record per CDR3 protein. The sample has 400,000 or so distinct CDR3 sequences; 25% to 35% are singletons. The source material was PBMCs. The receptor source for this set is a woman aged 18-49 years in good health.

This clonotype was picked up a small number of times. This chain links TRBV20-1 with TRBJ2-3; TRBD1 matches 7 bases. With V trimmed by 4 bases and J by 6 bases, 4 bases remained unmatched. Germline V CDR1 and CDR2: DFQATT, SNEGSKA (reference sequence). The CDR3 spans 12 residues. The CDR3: CSANLGGDTQYF. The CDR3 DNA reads TGCAGTGCTAACCTAGGGGGCGATACGCAGTATTTT.

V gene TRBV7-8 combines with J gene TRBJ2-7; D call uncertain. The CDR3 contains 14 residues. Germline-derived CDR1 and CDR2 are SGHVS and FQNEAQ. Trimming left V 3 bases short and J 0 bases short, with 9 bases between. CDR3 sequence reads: CASSFPVSSYEQYF. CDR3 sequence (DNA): TGTGCCAGCAGCTTCCCGGTTAGCTCCTACGAGCAGTACTTC. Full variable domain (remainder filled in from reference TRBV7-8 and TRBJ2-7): GAGVSQSPRYKVAKRGQDVALRCDPISGHVSLFWYQQALGQGPEFLTYFQNEAQLDKSGLPSDRFFAERPEGSVSTLKIQRTQQEDSAVYLCASSFPVSSYEQYFGPGTRLTVT.

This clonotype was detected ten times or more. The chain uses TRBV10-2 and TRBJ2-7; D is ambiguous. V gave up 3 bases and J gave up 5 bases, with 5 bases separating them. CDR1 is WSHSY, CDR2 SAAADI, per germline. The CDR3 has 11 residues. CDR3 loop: CASSETHEQYF. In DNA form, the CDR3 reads TGCGCCAGCAGTGAAACCCACGAGCAGTACTTC.

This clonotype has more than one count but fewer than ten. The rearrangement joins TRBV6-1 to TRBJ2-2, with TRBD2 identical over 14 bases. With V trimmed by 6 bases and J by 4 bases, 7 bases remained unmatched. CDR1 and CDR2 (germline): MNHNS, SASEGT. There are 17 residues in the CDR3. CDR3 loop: CASRPPGTSGSTGELFF. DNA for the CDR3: TGTGCCAGCAGGCCTCCCGGGACTAGCGGGAGCACCGGGGAGCTGTTTTTT.

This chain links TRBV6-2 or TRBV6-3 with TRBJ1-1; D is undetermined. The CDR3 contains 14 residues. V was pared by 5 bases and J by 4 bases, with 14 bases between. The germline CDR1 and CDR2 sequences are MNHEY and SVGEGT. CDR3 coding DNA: TGTGCCAGCAGTAGCCCTCGGATATCCACTGAAGCTTTCTTT. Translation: CASSSPRISTEAFF.